The sequence of this TCR beta chain was determined in a study of beta chain features in type 1 diabetes. Study as a whole: Researchers looked at some 99 million sorted cells across all samples. The study's findings and limits: PCR, the amplification step, might favor shorter templates, equally in patients and controls. Relative to healthy donors, patients appeared to have naive, central memory and Treg TCRB repertoires that were more similar. When Type 1 diabetes patients were examined, their TCRB CDR3s proved moderately but significantly shorter in all four CD4+ subsets.

Only a few counts were recorded for this clone. Its antigen remains unidentified. The junction had 9 bases not matched to a gene; V was cut back by 6 bases and J by 9 bases. CDR3 length: 14 amino acids. From germline, CDR1 is SGHVS and CDR2 FNYEAQ. The study reverse transcribed the entire isolated RNA, so it sequenced expressed TCRB transcripts. The assay was immunoSEQ multiplex PCR, and TCRdb's table has in-frame clones only and misses some. The sample yields about 650,000 clones, about an eighth seen once. The receptor was derived from a man between 25 and 39 years old with type 1 diabetes. The sequenced sample was naive CD4+ T cells from blood. J is TRBJ2-2 and V is TRBV7-6, with TRBD1 matching over 8 bases. CDR3 coding DNA: TGTGCCAGCAGTGATGGACAGGGAGGAAGGGAGCTGTTTTTT. Protein product: CASSDGQGGRELFF.